This TCR beta chain was recovered during a study of T cell responses to AZD1222 COVID-19 vaccine. Study-wide results and caveats: There were repertoire samples only from the period after the peak T cell response.

Clones were read by immunoSEQ multiplex PCR, and TCRdb kept only the in-frame ones, dropping some. The data contain around 72,000 clones, 82% of them seen just once; the ten biggest clones take up approximately 5.4%. The germline CDR1 and CDR2 sequences are SGHRS and YFSETQ. V was trimmed by 0 bases and J by 0 bases, leaving 9 bases between them. CDR3 length: 16 residues. Note on this clone: Its antigen is as yet unknown.

The rearrangement links TRBV5-1 to TRBJ2-2, with D unclear. This sequence originates from an adult in good health. The material was peripheral blood, obtained on day 0 of AZD1222 vaccination. The DNA of the CDR3 is TGCGCCAGCAGCTTGGTGTCCCTCGCGAACACCGGGGAGCTGTTTTTT. Translation: CASSLVSLANTGELFF.